One and the same sample provided the 16 T cell receptor beta chains below, sequenced in a study of blood T cells in healthy people across ages. Together with a sample-barcoded 5' primer, a J-beta primer mix was included in a second PCR lasting roughly 6 to 12 cycles. From the 5' RACE reads, TCRdb called clonotypes with MiXCR, one entry per CDR3 protein. The sample yields roughly 1.7 million distinct CDR3 sequences, about 35% seen once. Sequenced sample: blood. The receptors derive from a young woman in good health.

This clonotype was picked up a small number of times. For the CDR3, the DNA is TGTGCCAGCTCACCATATAAGACCGTCTATGGCTACACCTTC. Amino acids: CASSPYKTVYGYTF. The J gene is TRBJ1-2, the V gene TRBV18; D unresolved. Germline assignment: CDR1 KGHSH and CDR2 LQKENI. The CDR3 length is 14 residues. V was cut by 2 bases and J by 4 bases, with 11 bases left in between.

J is TRBJ2-3 and V is TRBV20-1; 7 bases are shared with TRBD2. The germline CDR1 and CDR2 sequences are DFQATT and SNEGSKA (reference sequence). V lost 4 bases, J lost 2 bases, and 6 bases stayed unmatched. The CDR3 loop spans 14 amino acids. The CDR3 region has the DNA TGCAGTGCTAAAGCGAGCGGGATCACAGATACGCAGTATTTT. Translating gives CSAKASGITDTQYF.

The sample holds a few counts of this clonotype. This rearrangement joins TRBV27 to TRBJ2-7, with 8 bases that match TRBD2. This CDR3 is 16 amino acids long. Germline V gene lookup returns CDR1 MNHEY and CDR2 SMNVEV (reference sequence). V shed 5 bases and J 2 bases; nucleotides not matched to a gene: 11. Written as DNA, the CDR3 is TGTGCCAGCAGTGCACTCATAGCGGGACTCCCCTACGAGCAGTACTTC. The encoded protein is CASSALIAGLPYEQYF.

This rearrangement joins TRBV11-2 to TRBJ2-3; D call uncertain. Looked up from germline, CDR1 is SGHAT and CDR2 is FQNNGV. CDR3 length: 15 amino acids. V was shortened by 3 bases and J by 2 bases, with 12 bases between the two germline ends. This CDR3 is CASSLARLITDTQYF. Here the CDR3 DNA reads TGTGCCAGCAGCTTGGCTCGGCTGATCACAGATACGCAGTATTTT.

As DNA, the CDR3 is TGCAGTGCTAGAGCCCGGACTAACGGGAGCCCCTACGAGCAGTACTTC. It is translated as CSARARTNGSPYEQYF. The V call is TRBV20-1, the J call TRBJ2-7; TRBD2 might be the D (6 bases). The V end lost 1 base, the J end lost 2 bases, and 18 bases lay between the germline ends. The germline CDR1 and CDR2 sequences are DFQATT and SNEGSKA (reference sequence). This CDR3 contains 16 residues.

There are a few counts of this clonotype. The J gene is TRBJ2-7, the V gene TRBV5-1; 10 bases are shared with TRBD2. V shed 2 bases, J shed 1 base, and the junction held 3 bases outside the gene matches. This CDR3 has 15 residues. Germline V lookup: CDR1 SGHRS, CDR2 YFSETQ. CDR3 coding DNA: TGCGCCAGCAGCTTCTCAGCGGGAGGGTCCTACGAGCAGTACTTC. Its protein is CASSFSAGGSYEQYF.

The CDR3 region has the DNA TGTGCCAGCAGTACAACAGGGGTACGGGAAACCGGCTACACCTTC. Residues: CASSTTGVRETGYTF. The chain couples TRBV25-1 to TRBJ1-2; TRBD1 agrees at 7 bases. J lost 8 bases, V lost 5 bases, and 14 bases had no gene match. The CDR3 is 15 residues long. Germline V gene data show CDR1 as MGHDK and CDR2 as SYGVNS.

The rearrangement joins TRBV30 to TRBJ1-5; D unclear. CDR3 length equals 14 residues. Trimming removed 3 bases from V and 1 base from J, with 10 bases in between. Looked up from germline, CDR1 is GTSNPN and CDR2 is SVGIG (reference sequence). CDR3 DNA sequence: TGTGCCTGGAGGGCGTGGATGAGCAATCAGCCCCAGCATTTT. It is translated as CAWRAWMSNQPQHF.

The gene calls are TRBV6-5 and TRBJ2-7; the D is unclear. V was cut by 4 bases and J by 4 bases, with 17 bases left in between. The length of the CDR3 is 15 residues. Germline-derived CDR1 and CDR2 are MNHEY and SVGAGI. CDR3: CASSFGPQDRYEQYF. The CDR3 DNA follows: TGTGCCAGCAGTTTCGGCCCCCAGGACCGGTACGAGCAGTACTTC.

This clonotype showed up many times. The gene calls are TRBV29-1 and TRBJ2-3; the D call may be TRBD1 or TRBD2 (6 bases each). Trimming removed 6 bases at V and 1 base at J, with 20 bases between. This CDR3 is built from 16 residues. Per germline, CDR1 SQVTM and CDR2 ANQGSEA. The DNA for the CDR3 is TGCAGCGTCGGCCGTCTCCGGGGGCGCGGCACAGATACGCAGTATTTT. Amino acids: CSVGRLRGRGTDTQYF.

The chain links TRBV9 to TRBJ2-5; D possibly corresponds to TRBD2 (6 bases). The end of the DNA aligns better with TRBJ2-7, so the J call may be wrong. This CDR3 has 15 amino acids. Germline V gene data show CDR1 as SGDLS and CDR2 as YYNGEE. The CDR3 coding sequence is TGTGCCAGCAGCGTAGGAGGGGCTAGCGCGTACGAGCAGTACTTC. Encoded protein: CASSVGGASAYEQYF.

This clonotype was detected only a few times. The V and J genes are TRBV7-2 and TRBJ2-7; D is ambiguous. The ends were cut back, 1 base at V and 3 bases at J, with 10 bases in the middle. The CDR3 is 14 amino acids. Germline-derived CDR1 and CDR2 are SGHTA and FQGNSA. CDR3 sequence reads: CASSLDVHVYEQYF. CDR3 nucleotides: TGTGCCAGCAGCTTAGATGTTCATGTCTACGAGCAGTACTTC.

This clonotype has only a few counts. This chain connects TRBV25-1 to TRBJ2-5; TRBD2 might be the D (8 bases). In germline, CDR1 is MGHDK, CDR2 SYGVNS. The CDR3 covers 18 residues. Deletions cut 1 base from V and 5 bases from J, with 23 bases between. The CDR3 DNA reads as TGTGCCAGCAGTGAATCCTTTAGCGGGACCAGGGGGGGGGAGACCCAGTACTTC. As protein: CASSESFSGTRGGETQYF.

This clonotype was recorded only once. This may arise from a read error, as a much more abundant clone is one base away. The chain's CDR3 is CVSSSDGDTQYF. CDR3 nucleotide sequence: TGTGTCAGCAGTTCGGACGGAGATACGCAGTATTTT. The chain employs TRBV27 and TRBJ2-3; D gene uncertain. CDR3 length: 12 residues. Germline V gene data show CDR1 as MNHEY and CDR2 as SMNVEV (reference sequence).

CDR3 sequence (DNA): TGTGCCAGCAGCACGTTAGGCCCAGGGTACGAGCAGTACTTC. It encodes CASSTLGPGYEQYF. The chain uses TRBV7-2 and TRBJ2-7, with a tentative D call TRBD1 (5 bases). V was pared by 5 bases and J by 4 bases, with 15 bases between. CDR1 and CDR2 (germline): SGHTA, FQGNSA. This CDR3 is 14 amino acids long.

This clonotype was picked up a small number of times. The V gene is TRBV20-1, the J gene TRBJ2-6; weak D call: TRBD1 (8 bases). CDR3 length: 15 amino acids. Trimming pared 6 bases from V and 2 bases from J, leaving 14 bases between. CDR1 is DFQATT, CDR2 SNEGSKA, per germline (reference sequence). As DNA, the CDR3 is TGCAGTGCGGGGGGGACAGGCACTGGGGCCAACGTCCTGACTTTC. As protein: CSAGGTGTGANVLTF.